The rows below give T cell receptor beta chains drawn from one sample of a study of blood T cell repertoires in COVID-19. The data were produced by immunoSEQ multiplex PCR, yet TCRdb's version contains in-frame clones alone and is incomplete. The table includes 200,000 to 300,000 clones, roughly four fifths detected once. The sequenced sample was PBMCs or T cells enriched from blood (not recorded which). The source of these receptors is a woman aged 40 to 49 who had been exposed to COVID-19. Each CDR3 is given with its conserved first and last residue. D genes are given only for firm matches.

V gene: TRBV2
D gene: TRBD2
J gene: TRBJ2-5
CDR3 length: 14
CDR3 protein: CASNRAGGRETQYF

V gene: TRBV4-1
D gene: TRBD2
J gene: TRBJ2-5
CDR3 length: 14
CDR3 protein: CASSQDWGGETQYF

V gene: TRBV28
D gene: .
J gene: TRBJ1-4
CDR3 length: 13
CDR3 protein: CASSRGYNEKLFF

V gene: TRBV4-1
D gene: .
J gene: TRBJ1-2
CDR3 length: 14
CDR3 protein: CASSLTQGSYGYTF

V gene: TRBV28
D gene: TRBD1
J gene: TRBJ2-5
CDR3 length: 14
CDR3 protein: CASTLGDRGETQYF

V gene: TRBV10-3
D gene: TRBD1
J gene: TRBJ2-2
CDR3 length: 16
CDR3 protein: CAISSTGGLNTGELFF

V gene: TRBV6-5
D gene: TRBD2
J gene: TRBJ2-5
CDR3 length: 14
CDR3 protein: CASSHGPSGETQYF

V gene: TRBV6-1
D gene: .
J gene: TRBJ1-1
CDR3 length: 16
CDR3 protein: CASSGPRWAPDTEAFF

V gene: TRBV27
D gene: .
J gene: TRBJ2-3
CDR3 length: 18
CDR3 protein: CASSAFAPGAGATDTQYF

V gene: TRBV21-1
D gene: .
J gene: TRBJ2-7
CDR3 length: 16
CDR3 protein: CASSKARTGRNYEQYF

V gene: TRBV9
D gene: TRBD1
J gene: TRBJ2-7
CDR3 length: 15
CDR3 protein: CASSPRDRAQSEQYF

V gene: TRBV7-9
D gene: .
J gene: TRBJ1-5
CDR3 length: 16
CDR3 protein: CASSDYRARSNQPQHF

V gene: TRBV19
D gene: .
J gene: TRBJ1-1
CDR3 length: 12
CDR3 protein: CASSEGNTEAFF

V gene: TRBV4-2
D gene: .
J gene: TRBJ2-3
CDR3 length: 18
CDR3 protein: CASSHPWQSGVVGETQYF

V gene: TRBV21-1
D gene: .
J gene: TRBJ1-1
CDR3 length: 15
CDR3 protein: CASSKGAGANTEAFF

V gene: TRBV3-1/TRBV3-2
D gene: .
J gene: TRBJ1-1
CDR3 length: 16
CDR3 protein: CASSQVTEAANTEAFF

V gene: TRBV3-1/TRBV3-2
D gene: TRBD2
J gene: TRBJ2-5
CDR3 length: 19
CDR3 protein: CASSQDGTSGGATQETQYF

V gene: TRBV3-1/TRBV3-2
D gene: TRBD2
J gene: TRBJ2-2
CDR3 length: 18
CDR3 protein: CASSQVIGGAGGTGELFF

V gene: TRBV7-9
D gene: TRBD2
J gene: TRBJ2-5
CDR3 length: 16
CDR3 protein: CASSLVPSGYQETQYF

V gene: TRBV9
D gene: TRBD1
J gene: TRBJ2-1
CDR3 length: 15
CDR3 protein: CASSAGQGKVDEQFF

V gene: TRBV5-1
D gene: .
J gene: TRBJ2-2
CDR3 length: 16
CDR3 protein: CASSLAATTNTGELFF

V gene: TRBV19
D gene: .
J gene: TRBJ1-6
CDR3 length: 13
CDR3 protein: CASMQGFNSPLHF

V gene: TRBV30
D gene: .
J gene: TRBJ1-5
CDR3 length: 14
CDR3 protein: CAWLSGICNQPQHF

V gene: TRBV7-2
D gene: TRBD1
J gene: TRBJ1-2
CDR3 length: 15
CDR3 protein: CASSFGQGGVYGYTF

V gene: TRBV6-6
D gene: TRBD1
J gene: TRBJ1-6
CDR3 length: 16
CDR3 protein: CASSYSLGQGGSPLHF

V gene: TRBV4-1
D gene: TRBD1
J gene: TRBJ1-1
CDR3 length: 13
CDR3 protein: CASSGGQGTEAFF

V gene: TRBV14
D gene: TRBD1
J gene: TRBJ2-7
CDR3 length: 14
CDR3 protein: CASSPRQGSYEQYF

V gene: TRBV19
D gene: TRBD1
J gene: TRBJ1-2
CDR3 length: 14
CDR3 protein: CASSKDRSNYGYTF

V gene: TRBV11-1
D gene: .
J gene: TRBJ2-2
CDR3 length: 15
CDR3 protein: CASSLLVAAPGELFF

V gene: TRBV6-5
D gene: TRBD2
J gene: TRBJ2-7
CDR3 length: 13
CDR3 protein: CASSYQRGVEQYF

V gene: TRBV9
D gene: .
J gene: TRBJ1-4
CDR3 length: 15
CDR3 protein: CASSVRGTQNEKLFF

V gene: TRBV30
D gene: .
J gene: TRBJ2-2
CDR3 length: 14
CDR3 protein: CAWSDWAGTGELFF

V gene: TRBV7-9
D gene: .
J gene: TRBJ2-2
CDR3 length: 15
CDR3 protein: CASSSEDTNTGELFF

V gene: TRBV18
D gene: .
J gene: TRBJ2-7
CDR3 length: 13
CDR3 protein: CASTTGNLAEQYF

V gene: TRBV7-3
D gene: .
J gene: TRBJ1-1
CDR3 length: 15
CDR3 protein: CASSFGSTPNTEAFF

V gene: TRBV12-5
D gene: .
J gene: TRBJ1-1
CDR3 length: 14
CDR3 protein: CASGLFPMNTEAFF

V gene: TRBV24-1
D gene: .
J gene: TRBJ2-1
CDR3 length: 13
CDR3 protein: CATSDTSGVGQFF